These T cell receptor beta chains were read from a single sample in a study of cytomegalovirus exposure and HLA in healthy donors. Profiling relied on immunoSEQ multiplex PCR, and the TCRdb table lists in-frame clones only, not all of them. Among around 120,000 clones listed, under 80% were seen once. The sequenced sample consisted of PBMCs. The receptor set was obtained from a man aged 55 to 70 in good health and CMV-seropositive. Each CDR3 is given with its conserved first and last residue. The D gene is left open where the match is weak. Clone size appears in some rows only: once, few, many, or a class for an expanded clone.

d_gene | j_gene | abundance | v_gene | CDR3nt | CDR3aa
TRBD1 | TRBJ1-5 | few | TRBV4-1 | TGCGCCAGCAGCCAAGGGGACAGGGTTCAGCCCCAGCATTTT | CASSQGDRVQPQHF
TRBD2 | TRBJ2-1 | few | TRBV11-3 | TGTGCCAGCAGCTCTAGCGGGGGGCGTGAGCAGTTCTTC | CASSSSGGREQFF
- | TRBJ2-3 | - | TRBV27 | TGTGCCAGCAGCCCAGCTAGTCCAGATACGCAGTATTTT | CASSPASPDTQYF
TRBD1 | TRBJ2-5 | - | TRBV5-8 | TGTGCCAGCAGCACCCCAACAGGGGTGTGGGAGACCCAGTACTTC | CASSTPTGVWETQYF
- | TRBJ2-2 | - | TRBV6-4 | TGTGCCAGCAGTGACCAGACAGGAGCGAACACCGGGGAGCTGTTTTTT | CASSDQTGANTGELFF
TRBD2 | TRBJ2-1 | - | TRBV7-3 | TGTGCCAGCAGCGCCTCCAGACTAGCGGGAGGTCACAATGAGCAGTTCTTC | CASSASRLAGGHNEQFF
- | TRBJ1-5 | - | TRBV6-5 | TGTGCCAGCAGGCCCGACAGAAATCAGCCCCAGCATTTT | CASRPDRNQPQHF
TRBD1 | TRBJ2-5 | - | TRBV2 | TGTGCCAGCAGTCCACAGGGGGCGGGGGAGACCCAGTACTTC | CASSPQGAGETQYF
- | TRBJ1-1 | - | TRBV29-1 | TGCAGCGCTGAGACCTCGACAGTAGAAGCTTTCTTT | CSAETSTVEAFF
TRBD1 | TRBJ1-4 | few | TRBV2 | TGTGCCAGCAGTCCTGGACAGGGTGGTGAAAAACTGTTTTTT | CASSPGQGGEKLFF
- | TRBJ2-7 | - | TRBV11-2 | TGTGCCAGCAGCTTGATCCAGGGTCGAGCCTACGAGCAGTACTTC | CASSLIQGRAYEQYF
- | TRBJ1-1 | - | TRBV6-4 | TGTGCCAGCAGCCCCCACGGGTGGAACACTGAAGCTTTCTTT | CASSPHGWNTEAFF